Listed below are T cell receptor beta chains from one sample, sequenced in a study of T cells of healthy individuals. TCRdb re-called the 5' RACE reads through MiXCR, storing one row per CDR3 protein. The table shows around 79,000 distinct CDR3 sequences, with about 4.8% occurring only once. These receptors were taken from a female donor in good health. Both conserved end residues are part of each CDR3. D genes are given only for firm matches. Some rows have no size entry. The others give once, few or many, or a class for an expanded clone.

TRBV7-8	TRBJ1-1	-	few	CASSLVVNTEAFF	TGTGCCAGCAGCTTAGTGGTGAACACTGAAGCTTTCTTT
TRBV28	TRBJ2-5	TRBD2	many	CASSPGGQETQYF	TGTGCCAGCAGTCCGGGGGGCCAAGAGACCCAGTACTTC
TRBV7-2	TRBJ2-7	TRBD2	-	CASSFLELAGGSSEQYF	TGTGCCAGCAGCTTCCTAGAACTAGCGGGAGGAAGTAGCGAGCAGTACTTC
TRBV29-1	TRBJ1-4	-	few	CSVEVVGEKLFF	TGCAGCGTTGAAGTGGTCGGTGAAAAACTGTTTTTT
TRBV11-2	TRBJ1-1	-	many	CASSSTSTEAFF	TGTGCCAGCAGCTCCACATCGACTGAAGCTTTCTTT
TRBV9	TRBJ2-5	TRBD2	few	CASSGEASGGETQYF	TGTGCCAGCAGCGGAGAAGCTAGCGGGGGGGAGACCCAGTACTTC
TRBV29-1	TRBJ2-7	TRBD1	many	CSIRTGYSYEQYF	TGCAGCATACGGACAGGGTACTCCTACGAGCAGTACTTC
TRBV7-9	TRBJ1-1	-	many	CASSLATAEAFF	TGTGCCAGCAGCTTAGCGACGGCTGAAGCTTTCTTT
TRBV11-2	TRBJ2-2	-	few	CASSPSFSTGELFF	TGTGCCAGCAGCCCTAGCTTTAGCACCGGGGAGCTGTTTTTT
TRBV9	TRBJ1-3	-	many	CASSVLADRIFGNTIYF	TGTGCCAGCAGCGTACTTGCAGACAGGATTTTTGGAAACACCATATATTTT
TRBV27	TRBJ2-7	-	many	CASSSGDPYEQYF	TGTGCCAGCAGTTCAGGGGACCCCTACGAGCAGTACTTC
TRBV7-7	TRBJ2-5	TRBD1	-	CASSPDRAETQYF	TGTGCTAGCAGCCCCGACAGGGCGGAGACCCAGTACTTC
TRBV4-3	TRBJ1-1	TRBD1	few	CASSQSTPLDRLNTEAFF	TGCGCCAGCAGCCAAAGTACCCCTCTGGACAGGTTGAACACTGAAGCTTTCTTT
TRBV7-2	TRBJ2-3	TRBD2	many	CASSLALRGRRNTQYF	TGTGCCAGCAGCTTAGCGTTGCGCGGGAGGAGGAATACGCAGTATTTT
TRBV20-1	TRBJ1-1	-	few	CSASTRTSPNRYTEAFF	TGCAGTGCTAGCACCCGAACGTCCCCAAACAGGTACACTGAAGCTTTCTTT
TRBV7-2	TRBJ1-4	TRBD1	few	CASSWWTGGNEKLFF	TGTGCCAGCAGCTGGTGGACAGGGGGAAATGAAAAACTGTTTTTT
TRBV5-4	TRBJ1-5	-	-	CASSLGQGHNQPQHF	TGTGCCAGCAGCTTGGGCCAGGGGCATAATCAGCCCCAGCATTTT
TRBV11-2	TRBJ2-5	TRBD1	-	CASSSIQGWQETQYF	TGTGCCAGCAGCTCAATACAGGGGTGGCAAGAGACCCAGTACTTC
TRBV15	TRBJ2-5	-	-	CATSTYRVRETQYF	TGTGCCACCAGCACTTATAGGGTTCGAGAGACCCAGTACTTC
TRBV5-1	TRBJ2-1	-	medium-sized	CASSPLTQTVEQFF	TGCGCCAGCAGCCCCTTGACCCAAACGGTGGAGCAGTTCTTC
TRBV6-2/TRBV6-3	TRBJ1-1	-	many	CASIGGRGWTEAFF	TGTGCCAGCATCGGAGGCAGGGGATGGACTGAAGCTTTCTTT
TRBV4-1	TRBJ1-5	-	many	CASSQEGQTGQPQHF	TGCGCCAGCAGCCAAGAGGGCCAGACGGGACAGCCCCAGCATTTT
TRBV20-1	TRBJ2-3	-	many	CSAREIFGITDTQYF	TGCAGTGCTAGAGAAATCTTTGGTATCACAGATACGCAGTATTTT
TRBV19	TRBJ2-7	-	many	CASSISQMPYEQYF	TGTGCCAGTAGTATAAGTCAAATGCCCTACGAGCAGTACTTC
TRBV28	TRBJ2-1	TRBD2	few	CASRERLLADLYNEQFF	TGTGCCAGCAGGGAGAGACTGCTAGCGGATCTTTACAATGAGCAGTTCTTC
TRBV4-1	TRBJ2-5	-	many	CASSQGQYQETQYF	TGCGCCAGCAGCCAAGGACAGTACCAAGAGACCCAGTACTTC
TRBV7-9	TRBJ2-3	TRBD2	many	CASSLGLAEPRDTQYF	TGTGCCAGCAGCTTAGGACTAGCGGAGCCCCGAGATACGCAGTATTTT
TRBV6-5	TRBJ1-2	TRBD1	-	CASSPGQGLNYGYTF	TGTGCCAGCAGCCCTGGACAGGGATTGAACTATGGCTACACCTTC
TRBV5-5	TRBJ2-3	-	few	CASSFSDSTDTQYF	TGTGCCAGCAGCTTTAGTGATAGCACAGATACGCAGTATTTT
TRBV7-9	TRBJ1-2	TRBD1	few	CASSLDPYRGLNYGYTF	TGTGCCAGCAGCTTAGATCCCTACAGGGGGCTAAACTATGGCTACACCTTC
TRBV11-3	TRBJ1-1	-	many	CASSLDHNTEAFF	TGTGCCAGCAGCTTAGACCACAACACTGAAGCTTTCTTT
TRBV6-5	TRBJ1-5	TRBD1	-	CASSPLGTGQKQPQHF	TGTGCCAGCAGCCCCCTTGGGACAGGGCAAAAACAGCCCCAGCATTTT
TRBV6-5	TRBJ1-6	-	many	CASKTVDSPLHF	TGTGCCAGCAAAACAGTTGATTCACCCCTCCACTTT
TRBV6-2/TRBV6-3	TRBJ2-1	TRBD1	many	CASTPQGAAYNEQFF	TGTGCCAGCACCCCACAGGGGGCTGCCTACAATGAGCAGTTCTTC
TRBV6-5	TRBJ1-1	-	-	CASSYSPDKMNTEAFF	TGTGCCAGCAGTTACTCCCCGGACAAGATGAACACTGAAGCTTTCTTT
TRBV10-3	TRBJ2-3	-	-	CAINPGGSDTQYF	TGTGCCATCAACCCAGGAGGGTCAGATACGCAGTATTTT
TRBV6-5	TRBJ2-7	-	many	CASSYSGPHYEQYF	TGTGCCAGCAGTTACTCGGGACCCCACTACGAGCAGTACTTC
TRBV3-1	TRBJ1-5	-	many	CASSHRGNQPQHF	TGTGCCAGCAGCCACAGGGGAAATCAGCCCCAGCATTTT
TRBV7-9	TRBJ2-1	TRBD2	-	CASSLTRGGRAYEQFF	TGTGCCAGCAGCCTCACCCGGGGCGGGAGGGCTTATGAGCAGTTCTTC
TRBV7-9	TRBJ1-1	TRBD1	-	CASSFFTGTGSNTEAFF	TGTGCCAGCAGCTTCTTTACCGGGACAGGGTCGAACACTGAAGCTTTCTTT
TRBV18	TRBJ1-1	TRBD1	-	CASSPGQGGWVTEAFF	TGTGCCAGCTCACCGGGACAGGGGGGTTGGGTCACTGAAGCTTTCTTT
TRBV10-3	TRBJ2-4	TRBD2	many	CAISETSGRAAHF	TGTGCCATCAGTGAGACTAGCGGGAGGGCCGCCCACTTC
TRBV9	TRBJ2-5	-	many	CASSVGVRQETQYF	TGTGCCAGCAGCGTCGGGGTCCGCCAAGAGACCCAGTACTTC
TRBV7-2	TRBJ1-1	-	-	CASSLGRGANTEAFF	TGTGCCAGCAGCTTAGGGCGGGGGGCGAACACTGAAGCTTTCTTT
TRBV4-3	TRBJ2-3	-	-	CASSQGNLGDTQYF	TGCGCCAGCAGCCAAGGCAATCTAGGAGATACGCAGTATTTT
TRBV28	TRBJ1-4	-	-	CASRGSTTNEKLF	TGTGCCAGCAGGGGTAGTACAACTAATGAAAAACTGTTT
TRBV9	TRBJ2-1	TRBD2	-	CASSVAAGLGDEQFF	TGTGCCAGCAGCGTAGCAGCGGGGCTTGGCGATGAGCAGTTCTTC
TRBV6-2/TRBV6-3	TRBJ2-7	-	few	CASSTATRAGSYEQYF	TGTGCCAGCAGTACCGCGACCAGGGCCGGGTCCTACGAGCAGTACTTC
TRBV25-1	TRBJ1-5	-	many	CASSDYSNQPQHF	TGTGCCAGCAGTGACTATAGCAATCAGCCCCAGCATTTT
TRBV28	TRBJ2-7	-	-	CASSPYETDEQYF	TGTGCCAGCAGTCCCTACGAGACCGACGAGCAGTACTTC
TRBV20-1	TRBJ2-2	-	-	CSASLQDTGELFF	TGCAGTGCTAGCTTGCAGGACACCGGGGAGCTGTTTTTT
TRBV15	TRBJ1-2	-	many	CATSREAIGYGYTF	TGTGCCACCAGCAGAGAGGCTATTGGTTATGGCTACACCTTC
TRBV12-3/TRBV12-4	TRBJ2-3	-	many	CASSLRPETDTQYF	TGTGCCAGCAGTTTACGACCAGAAACAGATACGCAGTATTTT
TRBV11-2	TRBJ2-1	-	-	CASSFLVSVWPLDEQFF	TGTGCCAGCAGCTTCCTCGTATCTGTGTGGCCGCTGGATGAGCAGTTCTTC
TRBV6-5	TRBJ2-1	-	-	CASSYSTGAEQFF	TGTGCCAGCAGTTACTCAACGGGGGCAGAGCAGTTCTTC